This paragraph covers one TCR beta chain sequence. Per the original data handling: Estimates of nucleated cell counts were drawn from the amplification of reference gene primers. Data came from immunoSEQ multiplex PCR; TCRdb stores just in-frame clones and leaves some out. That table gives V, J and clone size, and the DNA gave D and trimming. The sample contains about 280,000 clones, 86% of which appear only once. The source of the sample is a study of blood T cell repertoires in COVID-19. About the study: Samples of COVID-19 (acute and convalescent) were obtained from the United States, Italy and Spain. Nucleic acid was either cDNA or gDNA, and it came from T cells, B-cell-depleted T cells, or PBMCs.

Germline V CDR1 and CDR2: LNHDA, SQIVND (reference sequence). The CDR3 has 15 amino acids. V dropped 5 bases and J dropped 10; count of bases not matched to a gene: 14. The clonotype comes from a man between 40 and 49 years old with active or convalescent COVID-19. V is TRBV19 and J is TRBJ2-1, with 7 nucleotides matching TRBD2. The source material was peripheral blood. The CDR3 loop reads CASSSPGGTTGEQFF. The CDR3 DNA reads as TGTGCCAGTAGTTCCCCCGGGGGGACTACGGGGGAGCAGTTCTTC.